The clone carrying this TCR beta chain appeared once. Germline V gene data show CDR1 as MNHNY and CDR2 as SVGAGI (reference sequence). Trimming cost V 8 bases and J 2 bases, with 19 bases left between them. CDR3 size: 15 residues. These data come from a study of blood T cell repertoires in COVID-19. Assay: immunoSEQ multiplex PCR; the TCRdb copy retains only in-frame clones and omits some. In the table there are about 310,000 clones, around 87% of which are singletons. The chain employs TRBV6-6 and TRBJ2-7, with D unresolved. This clonotype originated in a woman in her fifties or sixties who had recovered from COVID-19. Input material: peripheral blood. CDR3 loop: CASVPLSGLAYEQYF. The DNA of the CDR3 is TGTGCCAGCGTCCCCCTCTCGGGTTTGGCCTACGAGCAGTACTTC.